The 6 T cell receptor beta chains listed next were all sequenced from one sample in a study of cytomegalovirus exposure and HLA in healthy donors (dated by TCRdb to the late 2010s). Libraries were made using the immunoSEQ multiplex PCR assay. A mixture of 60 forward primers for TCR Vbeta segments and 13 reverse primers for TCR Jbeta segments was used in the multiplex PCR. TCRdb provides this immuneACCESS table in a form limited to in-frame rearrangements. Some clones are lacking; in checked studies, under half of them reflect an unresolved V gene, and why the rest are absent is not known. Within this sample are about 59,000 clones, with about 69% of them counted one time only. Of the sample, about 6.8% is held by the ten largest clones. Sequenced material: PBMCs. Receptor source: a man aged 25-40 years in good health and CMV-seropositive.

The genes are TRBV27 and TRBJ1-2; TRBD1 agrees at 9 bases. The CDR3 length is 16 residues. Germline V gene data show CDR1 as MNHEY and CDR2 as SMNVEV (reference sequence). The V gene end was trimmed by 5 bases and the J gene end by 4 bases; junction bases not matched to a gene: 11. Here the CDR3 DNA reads TGTGCCAGCAGTGGAGGACAGGGGCTAAGGACCTATGGCTACACCTTC. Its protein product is CASSGGQGLRTYGYTF.

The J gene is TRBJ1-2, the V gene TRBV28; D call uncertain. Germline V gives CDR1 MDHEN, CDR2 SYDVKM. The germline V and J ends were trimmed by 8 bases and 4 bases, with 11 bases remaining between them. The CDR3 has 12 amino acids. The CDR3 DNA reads TGTGCCAGCCGAGGCATTTCCTATGGCTACACCTTC. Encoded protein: CASRGISYGYTF.

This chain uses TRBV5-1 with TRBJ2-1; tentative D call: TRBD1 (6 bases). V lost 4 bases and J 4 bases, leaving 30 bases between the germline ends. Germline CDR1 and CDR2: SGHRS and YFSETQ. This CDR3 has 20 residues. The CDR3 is CASSGTSGHLLSVGYNEQFF. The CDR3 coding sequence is TGCGCCAGCAGCGGGACCTCGGGACATCTATTAAGCGTGGGGTACAATGAGCAGTTCTTC.

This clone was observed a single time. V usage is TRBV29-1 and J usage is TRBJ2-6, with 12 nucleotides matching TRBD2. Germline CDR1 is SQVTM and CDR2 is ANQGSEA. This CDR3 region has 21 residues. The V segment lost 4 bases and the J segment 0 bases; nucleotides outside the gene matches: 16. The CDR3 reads CSVGRPATSGGTSSGANVLTF. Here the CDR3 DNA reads TGCAGCGTTGGGCGGCCAGCAACTAGCGGGGGGACCAGCTCTGGGGCCAACGTCCTGACTTTC.

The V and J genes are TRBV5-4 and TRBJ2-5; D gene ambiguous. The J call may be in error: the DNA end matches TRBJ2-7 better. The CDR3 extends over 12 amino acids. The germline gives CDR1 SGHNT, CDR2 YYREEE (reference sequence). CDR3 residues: CASSTASYEQYF. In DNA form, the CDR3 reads TGTGCCAGCAGCACAGCATCCTACGAGCAGTACTTC.

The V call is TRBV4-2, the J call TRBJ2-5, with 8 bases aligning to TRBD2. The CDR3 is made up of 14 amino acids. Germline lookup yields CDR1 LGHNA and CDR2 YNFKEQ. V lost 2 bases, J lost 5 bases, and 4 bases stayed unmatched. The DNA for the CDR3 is TGTGCCAGCAGCCAATCTGAGCGGGGGGAGACCCAGTACTTC. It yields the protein CASSQSERGETQYF.